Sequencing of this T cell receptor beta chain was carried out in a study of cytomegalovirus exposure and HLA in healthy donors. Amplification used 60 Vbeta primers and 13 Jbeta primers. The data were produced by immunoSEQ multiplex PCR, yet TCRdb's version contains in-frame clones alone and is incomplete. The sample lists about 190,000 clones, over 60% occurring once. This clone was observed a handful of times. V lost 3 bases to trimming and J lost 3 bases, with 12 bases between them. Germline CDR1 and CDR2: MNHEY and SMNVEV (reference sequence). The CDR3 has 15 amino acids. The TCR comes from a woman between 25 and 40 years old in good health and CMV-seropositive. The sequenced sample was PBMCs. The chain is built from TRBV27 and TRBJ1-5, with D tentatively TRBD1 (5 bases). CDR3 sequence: CASSFQGRNNQPQHF. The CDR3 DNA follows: TGTGCCAGCAGTTTTCAGGGTAGAAACAATCAGCCCCAGCATTTT.